The TCR beta chain under discussion was sequenced for a study of blood T cell repertoires in COVID-19. Overall study context: The United States, Italy and Spain provided the acute and convalescent COVID-19 samples. In each case, the material was cDNA or gDNA derived from T cells, B-cell-depleted T cells, or PBMCs.

In the authors' methods: Amplified reference gene primers provided the basis for estimating nucleated cell counts. The protocol was immunoSEQ multiplex PCR, while the TCRdb copy is restricted to in-frame clones and leaves out a portion. The V and J calls and clone size were taken over from that table, and D and trimming were inferred from the DNA. Of about 190,000 clones in the sample, 70% to 80% were seen once. The CDR3 totals 13 residues. V lost 7 bases and J lost 4, with 13 bases in between. Germline V CDR1 and CDR2: MDHEN, SYDVKM. This clonotype was sampled from a woman aged 45-60 years with acute or convalescent COVID-19. The chain carries TRBV28 and TRBJ1-2; D perhaps matches TRBD1 (6 bases). The sequencing sample was made of peripheral blood. This CDR3 reads CASTEDRIYGYTF. The CDR3 nucleotides read TGTGCCAGCACCGAAGACAGGATCTATGGCTACACCTTC.